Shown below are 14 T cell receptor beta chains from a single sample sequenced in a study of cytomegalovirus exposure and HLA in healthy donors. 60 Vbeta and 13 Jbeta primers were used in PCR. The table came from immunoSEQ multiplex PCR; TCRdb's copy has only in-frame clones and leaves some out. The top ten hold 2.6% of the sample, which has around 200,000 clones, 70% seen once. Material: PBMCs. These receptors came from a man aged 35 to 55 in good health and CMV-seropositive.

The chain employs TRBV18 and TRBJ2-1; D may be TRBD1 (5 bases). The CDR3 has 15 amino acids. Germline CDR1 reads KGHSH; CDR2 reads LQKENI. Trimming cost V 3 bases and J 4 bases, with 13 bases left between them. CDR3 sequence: CASSPSQGLYNEQFF. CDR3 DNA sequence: TGTGCCAGCTCACCCTCCCAGGGCCTTTACAATGAGCAGTTCTTC.

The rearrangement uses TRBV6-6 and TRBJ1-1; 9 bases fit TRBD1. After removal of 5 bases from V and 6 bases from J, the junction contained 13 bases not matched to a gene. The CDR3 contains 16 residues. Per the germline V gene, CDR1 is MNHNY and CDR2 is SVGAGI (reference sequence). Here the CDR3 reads CASSPRQGGGRPEAFF. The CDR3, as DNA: TGTGCCAGCAGTCCTCGACAGGGGGGGGGTCGTCCTGAAGCTTTCTTT.

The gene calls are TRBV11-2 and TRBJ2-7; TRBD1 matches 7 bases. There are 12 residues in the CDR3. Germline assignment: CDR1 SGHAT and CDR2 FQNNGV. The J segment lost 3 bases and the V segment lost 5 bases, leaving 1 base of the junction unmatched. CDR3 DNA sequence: TGTGCCAGCAGCCGGGACAGCTACGAGCAGTACTTC. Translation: CASSRDSYEQYF.

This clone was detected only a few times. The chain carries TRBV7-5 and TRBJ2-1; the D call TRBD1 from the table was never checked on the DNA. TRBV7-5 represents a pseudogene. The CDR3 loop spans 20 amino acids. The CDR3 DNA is TGTGCCAGATCCTCCTGGCGCGGGACAGGGGACCCCCTGCCCTACAATGAGCAGTTCTTC. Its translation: CARSSWRGTGDPLPYNEQFF.

This CDR3 reads CATSRPSLRGVSGTGELFF. The CDR3 bases are TGTGCCACCAGCAGACCTTCTCTTCGGGGGGTTTCGGGCACCGGGGAGCTGTTTTTT. The chain links TRBV15 to TRBJ2-2; 7 bases agree with TRBD2. Germline-derived CDR1 and CDR2 are LNHNV and YYDKDF (reference sequence). This CDR3 has 19 amino acids. Losses at the gene ends were 2 bases for V and 4 bases for J; bases not matched to a gene: 16.

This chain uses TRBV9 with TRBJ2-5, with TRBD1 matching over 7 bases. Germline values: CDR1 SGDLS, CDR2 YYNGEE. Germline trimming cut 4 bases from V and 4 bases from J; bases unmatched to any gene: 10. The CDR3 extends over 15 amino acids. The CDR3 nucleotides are TGTGCCAGCAGCCCGCCGTCAGGGGGAGTAGAGACCCAGTACTTC. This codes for CASSPPSGGVETQYF.

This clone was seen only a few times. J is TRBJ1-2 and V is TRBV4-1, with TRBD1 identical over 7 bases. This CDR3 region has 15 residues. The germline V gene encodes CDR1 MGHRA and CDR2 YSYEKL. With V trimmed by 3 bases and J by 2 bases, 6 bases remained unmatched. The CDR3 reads CASSQTGRNNYGYTF. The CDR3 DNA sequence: TGCGCCAGCAGCCAGACAGGGAGGAACAACTATGGCTACACCTTC.

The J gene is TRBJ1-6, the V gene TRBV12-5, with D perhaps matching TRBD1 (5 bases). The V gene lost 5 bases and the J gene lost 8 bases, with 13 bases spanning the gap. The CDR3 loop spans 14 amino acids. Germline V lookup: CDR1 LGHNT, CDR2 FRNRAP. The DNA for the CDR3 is TGTGCTAGTGGTCCGCGGGGGGGAGATTCACCCCTCCACTTT. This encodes CASGPRGGDSPLHF. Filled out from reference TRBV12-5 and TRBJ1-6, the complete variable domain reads DARVTQTPRHKVTEMGQEVTMRCQPILGHNTVFWYRQTMMQGLELLAYFRNRAPLDDSGMPKDRFSAEMPDATLATLKIQPSEPRDSAVYFCASGPRGGDSPLHFGNGTRLTVT.

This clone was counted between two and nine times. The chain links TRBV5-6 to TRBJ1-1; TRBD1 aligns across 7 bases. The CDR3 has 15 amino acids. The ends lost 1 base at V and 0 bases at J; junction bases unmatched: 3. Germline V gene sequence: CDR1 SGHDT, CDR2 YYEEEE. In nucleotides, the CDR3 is TGTGCCAGCAGCTTGCTGGACAGGCTGAACACTGAAGCTTTCTTT. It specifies CASSLLDRLNTEAFF.

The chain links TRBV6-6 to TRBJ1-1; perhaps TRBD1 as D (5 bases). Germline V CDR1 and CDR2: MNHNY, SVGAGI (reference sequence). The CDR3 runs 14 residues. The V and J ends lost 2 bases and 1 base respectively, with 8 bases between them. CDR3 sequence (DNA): TGTGCCAGCAGTTACGTTGACAGGAACACTGAAGCTTTCTTT. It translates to CASSYVDRNTEAFF.

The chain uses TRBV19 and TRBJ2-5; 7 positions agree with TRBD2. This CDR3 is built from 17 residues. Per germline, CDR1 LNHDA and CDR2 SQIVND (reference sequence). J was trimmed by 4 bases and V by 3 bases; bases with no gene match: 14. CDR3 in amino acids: CASSMSSRSGDRETQYF. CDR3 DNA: TGTGCCAGTAGTATGTCGAGTCGGAGCGGGGACCGAGAGACCCAGTACTTC.

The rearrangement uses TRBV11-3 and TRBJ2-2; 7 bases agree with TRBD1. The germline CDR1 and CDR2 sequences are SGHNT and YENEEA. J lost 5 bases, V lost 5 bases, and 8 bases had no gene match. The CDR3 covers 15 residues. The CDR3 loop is CASSLRQGLTGELFF. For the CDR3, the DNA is TGTGCCAGCAGCCTCCGACAGGGCTTAACCGGGGAGCTGTTTTTT.

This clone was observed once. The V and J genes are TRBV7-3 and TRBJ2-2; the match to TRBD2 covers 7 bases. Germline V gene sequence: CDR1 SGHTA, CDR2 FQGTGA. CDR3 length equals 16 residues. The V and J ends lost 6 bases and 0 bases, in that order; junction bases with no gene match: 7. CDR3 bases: TGTGCCAGCAGTCAATCGGGACTACCGAACACCGGGGAGCTGTTTTTT. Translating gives CASSQSGLPNTGELFF.

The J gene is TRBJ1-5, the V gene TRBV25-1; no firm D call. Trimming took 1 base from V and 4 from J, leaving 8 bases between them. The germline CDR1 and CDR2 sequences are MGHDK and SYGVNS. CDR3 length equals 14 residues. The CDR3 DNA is TGTGCCAGCAGTGAATTTGGGGAGAATCAGCCCCAGCATTTT. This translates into CASSEFGENQPQHF. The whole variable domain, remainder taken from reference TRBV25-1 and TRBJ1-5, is EADIYQTPRYLVIGTGKKITLECSQTMGHDKMYWYQQDPGMELHLIHYSYGVNSTEKGDLSSESTVSRIRTEHFPLTLESARPSHTSQYLCASSEFGENQPQHFGDGTRLSIL.